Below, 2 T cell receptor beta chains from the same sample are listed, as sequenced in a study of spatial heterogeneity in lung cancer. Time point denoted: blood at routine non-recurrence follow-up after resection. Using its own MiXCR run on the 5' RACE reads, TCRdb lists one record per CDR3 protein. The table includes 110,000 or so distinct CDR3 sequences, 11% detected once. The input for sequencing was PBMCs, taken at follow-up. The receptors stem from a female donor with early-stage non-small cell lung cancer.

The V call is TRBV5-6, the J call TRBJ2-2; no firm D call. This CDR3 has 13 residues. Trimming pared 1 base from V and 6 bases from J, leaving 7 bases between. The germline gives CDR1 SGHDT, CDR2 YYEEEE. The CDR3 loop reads CASSLTSPGELFF. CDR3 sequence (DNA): TGTGCCAGCAGCTTGACCTCCCCCGGGGAGCTGTTTTTT.

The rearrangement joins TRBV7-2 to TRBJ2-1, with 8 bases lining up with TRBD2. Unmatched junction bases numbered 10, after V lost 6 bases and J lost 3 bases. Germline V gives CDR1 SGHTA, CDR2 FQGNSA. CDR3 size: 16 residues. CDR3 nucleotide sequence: TGTGCCAGCAGACCCCCCCGGGGGGGGGACTACAATGAGCAGTTCTTC. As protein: CASRPPRGGDYNEQFF.